Below, one TCR beta chain is given with its context. The sample is drawn from a study of blood T cell repertoires in COVID-19. The CDR3 sequence is 15 residues long. Germline CDR1 is SGHVS and CDR2 is FQNEAQ. With 4 bases removed from V and 7 bases from J, the gap between germline ends came to 17 bases. Per the original data handling: Estimation of nucleated cell counts was performed using reference gene primer amplification. The data were produced by immunoSEQ multiplex PCR, yet TCRdb's version contains in-frame clones alone and is incomplete. V, J and clone size were drawn from that table, and D and trimming were deduced from the DNA. The sample shows about 99,000 clones, more than 80% of them seen only once.

The genes are TRBV7-8 and TRBJ1-5, with a tentative D call TRBD1 (6 bases). The specimen was peripheral blood. The receptor was derived from a human donor in a cohort sampled during active COVID-19. The CDR3 DNA reads as TGTGCCAGCAGCTGGCGGCAGGGCCAGGGGCAGCCCCAGCATTTT. Protein sequence: CASSWRQGQGQPQHF.